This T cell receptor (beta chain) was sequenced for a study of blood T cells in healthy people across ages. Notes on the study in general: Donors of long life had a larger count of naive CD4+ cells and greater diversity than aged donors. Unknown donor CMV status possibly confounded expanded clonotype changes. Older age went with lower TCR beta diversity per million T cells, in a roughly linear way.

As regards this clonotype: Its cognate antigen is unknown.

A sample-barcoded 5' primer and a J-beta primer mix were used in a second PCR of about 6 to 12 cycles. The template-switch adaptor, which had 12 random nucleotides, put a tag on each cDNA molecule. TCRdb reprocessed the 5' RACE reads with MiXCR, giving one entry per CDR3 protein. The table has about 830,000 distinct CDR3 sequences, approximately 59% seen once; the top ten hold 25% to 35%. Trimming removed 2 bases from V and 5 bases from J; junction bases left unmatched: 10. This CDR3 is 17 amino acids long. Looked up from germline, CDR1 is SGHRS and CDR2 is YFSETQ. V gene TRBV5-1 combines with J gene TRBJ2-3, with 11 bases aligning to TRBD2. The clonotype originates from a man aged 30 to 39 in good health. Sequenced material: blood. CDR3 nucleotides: TGCGCCAGCAGCTTCCAACTAGCGGGGGAACCGATAGATACGCAGTATTTT. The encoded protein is CASSFQLAGEPIDTQYF.